The 20 T cell receptor beta chains listed next were all sequenced from one sample in a study of vaccination effects on CD4 cells after COVID-19. Their antigens are not known. Clones were read by immunoSEQ multiplex PCR, and TCRdb kept only the in-frame ones, dropping some. The data contain tens of thousands of clones, more than 60% of them seen just once; the ten biggest clones take up roughly 10%. Expansion with viral peptide pools was applied to antigen-specific CD4+ T cells by the ViraFEST assay prior to sequencing. Following culture for ten to eleven days, CD4+ T cells were isolated. All study participants received two doses of BNT162b2 or mRNA-1273 vaccine. Sample: CD4+ T cells from PBMCs cultured with HCoV-NL63 spike peptides, taken after COVID-19 vaccination. These receptors were obtained from a human donor who received a COVID-19 vaccine.

V gene TRBV19 combines with J gene TRBJ1-1, with D uncertain. Germline loops: CDR1 LNHDA, CDR2 SQIVND (reference sequence). The germline V and J ends were trimmed by 7 bases and 0 bases, with 9 bases remaining between them. CDR3 length equals 13 residues. CDR3 in amino acids: CASNPRLNTEAFF. The CDR3 nucleotides read TGTGCCAGTAACCCCAGGTTGAACACTGAAGCTTTCTTT.

The genes are TRBV6-5 and TRBJ2-2, with 7 positions matching TRBD2. There are 15 residues in the CDR3. J was trimmed by 5 bases and V by 7 bases; bases with no gene match: 10. Germline loops: CDR1 MNHEY, CDR2 SVGAGI. The CDR3 reads CASIGGGLRTGELFF. The CDR3 region has the DNA TGTGCCAGCATTGGGGGGGGGTTAAGGACCGGGGAGCTGTTTTTT.

The rearrangement uses TRBV19 and TRBJ2-6, with TRBD1 matching over 7 bases. Germline V gives CDR1 LNHDA, CDR2 SQIVND (reference sequence). With V trimmed by 5 bases and J by 1 base, 5 bases remained unmatched. The CDR3 runs to 16 residues. The CDR3 protein is CASSLGTVSGANVLTF. The CDR3 nucleotides read TGTGCCAGTAGTCTTGGGACAGTATCTGGGGCCAACGTCCTGACTTTC.

A few counts support this clone. The chain couples TRBV5-1 to TRBJ2-7; maybe TRBD1 (6 bases). This CDR3 region has 15 residues. Germline CDR1 and CDR2: SGHRS and YFSETQ. Trimming removed 4 bases at V and 0 bases at J, with 14 bases between. The CDR3 region is CASSLVGGFSYEQYF. In DNA form, the CDR3 reads TGCGCCAGCAGCCTGGTTGGGGGCTTCTCCTACGAGCAGTACTTC.

This rearrangement joins TRBV9 to TRBJ2-5, with 11 bases identical to TRBD2. The CDR3 spans 14 residues. CDR1 and CDR2 from the germline V gene are SGDLS and YYNGEE. V trimming: 1 base; J trimming: 4 bases; junction bases outside the gene matches: 0. CDR3 nucleotides: TGTGCCAGCAGCGTAACTAGCGGGGGAGAGACCCAGTACTTC. Its translation: CASSVTSGGETQYF.

The chain combines TRBV15 with TRBJ2-4; 7 positions agree with TRBD2. V lost 0 bases to trimming and J lost 0 bases; unmatched junction nucleotides: 5. Germline loops: CDR1 LNHNV, CDR2 YYDKDF (reference sequence). The length of the CDR3 is 17 residues. The CDR3 here is CATSRDLAGVAKNIQYF. CDR3 DNA: TGTGCCACCAGCAGAGATTTGGCGGGAGTAGCCAAAAACATTCAGTACTTC.

The DNA of the CDR3 is TGTGCCAGCACCCCCCTGGCGGGAGCGTACCACGAGCAGTACTTC. The encoded protein is CASTPLAGAYHEQYF. The chain combines TRBV27 with TRBJ2-7; 7 positions match TRBD2. The CDR3 has 15 amino acids. Unmatched junction bases numbered 14, after V lost 7 bases and J lost 5 bases. Germline V gives CDR1 MNHEY, CDR2 SMNVEV (reference sequence).

The V call is TRBV5-4, the J call TRBJ2-4; 12 bases are a match to TRBD2. Trimming removed 4 bases from V and 6 bases from J; junction bases left unmatched: 2. CDR1 and CDR2 from the germline V gene are SGHNT and YYREEE (reference sequence). This CDR3 comprises 14 residues. In DNA, the CDR3 is TGTGCCAGCAGCCCGGGACTAGCGGGAAACATTCAGTACTTC. The encoded protein is CASSPGLAGNIQYF.

The table lists this clone with a count of one. CDR3 DNA sequence: TGTGCCAGCAGCGCCGTCCCCTCCTACGAGCAGTACTTC. Amino acid sequence: CASSAVPSYEQYF. The chain combines TRBV6-5 with TRBJ2-7; D unclear. This CDR3 has 13 residues. Trimming pared 6 bases from V and 0 bases from J, leaving 9 bases between. From germline, CDR1 is MNHEY and CDR2 SVGAGI.

V is TRBV7-2 and J is TRBJ2-1; TRBD2 aligns across 11 bases. The CDR3 length is 18 residues. With V trimmed by 1 base and J by 5 bases, 10 bases remained unmatched. CDR1 SGHTA and CDR2 FQGNSA come from the germline V gene. The CDR3 protein is CASSLVFLAGGINNEQFF. The CDR3 coding sequence is TGTGCCAGCAGCTTAGTGTTCCTAGCGGGGGGTATAAACAATGAGCAGTTCTTC.

Concerning this clone itself: Different DNA sequences within this sample yield the same CDR3. The V and J genes are TRBV12-3 or TRBV12-4 and TRBJ1-2; perhaps TRBD1 as D (5 bases). Trimming pared 0 bases from V and 4 bases from J, leaving 6 bases between. CDR3 length equals 13 residues. CDR3 coding DNA: TGTGCCAGCAGTTTAGCGGGACCCTATGGCTACACCTTC. Protein: CASSLAGPYGYTF.

The genes are TRBV2 and TRBJ2-7; D is perhaps TRBD1 (5 bases). V shed 9 bases and J shed 5 bases, with 14 bases lying between them. The length of the CDR3 is 12 residues. Germline lookup yields CDR1 SNHLY and CDR2 FYNNEI. The CDR3 sequence is CASSLDIHEQYF. CDR3 sequence (DNA): TGTGCCAGTTCATTGGACATCCACGAGCAGTACTTC. The variable domain in full, with the rest retrieved from reference TRBV2 and TRBJ2-7, is EPEVTQTPSHQVTQMGQEVILRCVPISNHLYFYWYRQILGQKVEFLVSFYNNEISEKSEIFDDQFSVERPDGSNFTLKIRSTKLEDSAMYFCASSLDIHEQYFGPGTRLTVT.

This sequence joins TRBV6-6 and TRBJ1-6; D ambiguous. The V end lost 5 bases, the J end lost 2 bases, and 16 bases lay between the germline ends. Per germline, CDR1 MNHNY and CDR2 SVGAGI (reference sequence). The CDR3 extends over 17 amino acids. The CDR3 region is CASSPRPVGPYNSPLHF. CDR3 coding DNA: TGTGCCAGCAGTCCTAGGCCCGTCGGGCCCTATAATTCACCCCTCCACTTT.

This sequence joins TRBV29-1 and TRBJ1-1; possibly TRBD1 for D (5 bases). CDR3 length: 13 amino acids. CDR1 is SQVTM and CDR2 is ANQGSEA in the germline V gene. V was cut by 8 bases and J by 1 base, with 14 bases left in between. In DNA, the CDR3 is TGCAGCTCAAGGGGATTGCCGAACACTGAAGCTTTCTTT. Protein product: CSSRGLPNTEAFF.

This chain connects TRBV5-1 to TRBJ2-5; D not certain. The CDR3 contains 14 residues. Deletions cut 5 bases from V and 1 base from J, with 12 bases between. CDR1 is SGHRS, CDR2 YFSETQ, per germline. The CDR3 sequence: CASRPTWAQETQYF. In DNA, the CDR3 is TGCGCCAGCAGACCCACGTGGGCCCAAGAGACCCAGTACTTC. The full variable domain, in which reference TRBV5-1 and TRBJ2-5 provide the parts outside the CDR3, is KAGVTQTPRYLIKTRGQQVTLSCSPISGHRSVSWYQQTPGQGLQFLFEYFSETQRNKGNFPGRFSGRQFSNSRSEMNVSTLELGDSALYLCASRPTWAQETQYFGPGTRLLVL.

The rearrangement uses TRBV7-7 and TRBJ2-7, with 8 bases aligning to TRBD1. With 5 bases clipped from V and 6 bases from J, the junction kept 6 bases outside the gene matches. Germline V lookup: CDR1 SSHAT, CDR2 FNYEAQ (reference sequence). The CDR3 is 13 residues long. CDR3 residues: CASSPDRGSEQYF. The CDR3, as DNA: TGTGCCAGCAGCCCAGACAGGGGTTCCGAGCAGTACTTC.

The chain joins TRBV29-1 to TRBJ1-1; the D is unclear. The V and J ends lost 1 base and 0 bases respectively, with 6 bases between them. Per germline, CDR1 SQVTM and CDR2 ANQGSEA. The CDR3 is 13 amino acids. The CDR3 sequence is CSVEGYLNTEAFF. The CDR3 coding sequence is TGCAGCGTTGAAGGATACCTGAACACTGAAGCTTTCTTT.

CDR3 amino acids: CASSLAASGISYEQYF. CDR3 nucleotide sequence: TGCGCCAGCAGCTTGGCCGCCAGCGGGATCTCCTACGAGCAGTACTTC. This rearrangement joins TRBV5-1 to TRBJ2-7; TRBD2 matches 7 bases. With V trimmed by 0 bases and J by 0 bases, 6 bases remained unmatched. This CDR3 has 16 amino acids. Germline CDR1 reads SGHRS; CDR2 reads YFSETQ.

The rearrangement uses TRBV9 and TRBJ2-7; 7 bases align to TRBD2. The V segment lost 3 bases and the J segment 6 bases; nucleotides outside the gene matches: 15. Germline assignment: CDR1 SGDLS and CDR2 YYNGEE. The CDR3 consists of 16 residues. DNA for the CDR3: TGTGCCAGCAGCGAGGGAATAGCGGGTTCTTTGAGCGAGCAGTACTTC. Amino acids: CASSEGIAGSLSEQYF.

This chain joins TRBV18 and TRBJ1-3, with 8 bases aligning to TRBD1. The CDR3 is 13 amino acids. Per germline, CDR1 KGHSH and CDR2 LQKENI. V shed 5 bases and J 7 bases; nucleotides not matched to a gene: 4. CDR3 sequence (DNA): TGTGCCAGCTCAACGGGACAGGACAACACCATATATTTT. It encodes CASSTGQDNTIYF. Drawing the rest from reference TRBV18 and TRBJ1-3, the complete variable domain is NAGVMQNPRHLVRRRGQEARLRCSPMKGHSHVYWYRQLPEEGLKFMVYLQKENIIDESGMPKERFSAEFPKEGPSILRIQQVVRGDSAAYFCASSTGQDNTIYFGEGSWLTVV.